The clone carrying this TCR beta chain was counted only a few times. Its antigen remains unidentified. The second PCR ran about 6 to 12 cycles with a sample-barcoded 5' primer and J-beta primers. TCRdb redid the calling of the 5' RACE reads with MiXCR, one entry per CDR3 protein. The data hold about 800,000 distinct CDR3 sequences, with more than 20% observed a single time. The CDR3 totals 16 residues. Germline V lookup: CDR1 SGHTA, CDR2 FQGNSA. V lost 3 bases, J lost 2 bases, and 14 bases lay in between. The data were obtained in a study of blood T cells in healthy people across ages. Findings and limits, study-wide: It was not possible, with unsorted PBMCs, to conclusively compare naive and antigen-experienced cells.

The same sample was also used in a study of T cells of mothers and their children. From that paper: Samples came from a few healthy Caucasian mothers and their six children. In each mother, TCR beta CDR3 reads exceeded 8.5 million; in each child, they numbered a few million.

This clonotype was obtained from a boy aged 5-17 years in good health. Sequenced material: blood. The chain couples TRBV7-2 to TRBJ2-1, with a possible D match to TRBD2 (7 bases). In DNA, the CDR3 is TGTGCCAGCAGCTTCCGGGGCGGGGGCACCTACAATGAGCAGTTCTTC. Its protein product is CASSFRGGGTYNEQFF.